These T cell receptor beta chains were read from a single sample in a study of PD-1 blockade in mismatch repair-deficient tumors. The method was immunoSEQ multiplex PCR; TCRdb's version includes in-frame clones alone and lacks a portion of them. Here the sample spans tens of thousands of clones, more than 80% being singletons. This specimen was peripheral blood, taken 44 weeks after starting pembrolizumab. These receptors originate from an adult with mismatch repair-deficient cancer. Each CDR3 is given without its conserved first and last residue. Not all rows give a size; the values are once, few, many and, for expanded clones, a class.

>few|TRBJ2-7|TRBV19
ASSTLDEQY
>NA|TRBJ2-5|TRBV10-3
AISSTSWETQY
>NA|TRBJ2-7|TRBV7-8
ASSLEGRALYEQY
>NA|TRBJ2-1|TRBV28
ASSLGGYEQF
>NA|TRBJ2-2|TRBV11-2
ASSLDSGTGGTGELF
>NA|TRBJ1-6|TRBV7-9
ASSLIGGTNSPLH
>NA|TRBJ2-5|TRBV6-6
ASSYSTGTQETQY
>NA|TRBJ2-7|TRBV29-1
SVLTSGRGSYEQY
>NA|TRBJ2-1|TRBV7-9
ASSQDSGNNEQF
>NA|TRBJ2-7|TRBV7-2
ASSLVPAGDSYEQY
>NA|TRBJ2-2|TRBV29-1
SVLAGASTGELF
>NA|TRBJ2-1|TRBV7-9
ASSTLAKQF
>NA|TRBJ1-1|TRBV18
ASSPTRTGLNTEAF
>NA|TRBJ2-1|TRBV7-6
ASSLGGTYNEQF
>NA|TRBJ2-7|TRBV27
ASSPIAGPPYEQY
>NA|TRBJ2-1|TRBV5-6
ASSKGLAYNEQF
>NA|TRBJ2-7|TRBV15
ATRAVGVGSYEQY
>NA|TRBJ2-3|TRBV28
ASEGGTDTQY
>NA|TRBJ2-1|TRBV7-8
ASSLAGGTYNEQF
>NA|TRBJ2-7|TRBV7-9
ASSFPSSTPGEQY
>NA|TRBJ1-5|TRBV19
ASNQWVRTPNQPQH
>NA|TRBJ1-1|TRBV7-9
ASSLLVAF
>NA|TRBJ1-1|TRBV9
ASSPRTGGTEAF
>NA|TRBJ2-4|TRBV19
ASKRTGQNIQY
>NA|TRBJ1-5|TRBV28
ASRWVSNQPQH
>NA|TRBJ2-7|TRBV10-3
AISEESEQY
>NA|TRBJ2-5|TRBV6-1
ASSEAGAQETQY